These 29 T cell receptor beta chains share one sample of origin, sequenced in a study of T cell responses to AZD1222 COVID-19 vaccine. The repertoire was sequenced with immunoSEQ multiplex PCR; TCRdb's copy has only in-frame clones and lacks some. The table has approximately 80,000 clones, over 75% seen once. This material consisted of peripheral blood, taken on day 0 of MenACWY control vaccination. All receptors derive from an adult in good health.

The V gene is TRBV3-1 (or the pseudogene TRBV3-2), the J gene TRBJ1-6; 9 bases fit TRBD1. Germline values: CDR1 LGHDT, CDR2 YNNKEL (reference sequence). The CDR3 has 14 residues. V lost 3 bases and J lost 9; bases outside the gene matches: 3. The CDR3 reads CASSQNRGRSPLHF. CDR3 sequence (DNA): TGTGCCAGCAGCCAGAACAGGGGGCGTTCACCCCTCCACTTT.

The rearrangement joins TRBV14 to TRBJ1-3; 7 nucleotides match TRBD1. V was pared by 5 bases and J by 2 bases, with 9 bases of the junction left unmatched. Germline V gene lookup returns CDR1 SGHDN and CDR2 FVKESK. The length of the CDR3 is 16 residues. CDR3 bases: TGTGCCAGCAGCAAAGGGGCAGGGGGAACTGGAAACACCATATATTTT. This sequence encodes CASSKGAGGTGNTIYF.

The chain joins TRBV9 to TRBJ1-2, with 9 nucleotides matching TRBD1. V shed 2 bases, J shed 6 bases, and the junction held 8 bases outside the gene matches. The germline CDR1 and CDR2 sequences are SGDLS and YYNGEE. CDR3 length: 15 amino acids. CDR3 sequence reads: CASSVLTGGSHGYTF. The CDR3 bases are TGTGCCAGCAGCGTTCTCACAGGGGGCAGCCATGGCTACACCTTC.

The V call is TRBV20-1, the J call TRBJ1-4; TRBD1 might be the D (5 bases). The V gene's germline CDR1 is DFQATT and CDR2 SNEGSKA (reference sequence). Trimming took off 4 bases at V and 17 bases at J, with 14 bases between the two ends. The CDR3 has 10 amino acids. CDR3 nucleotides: TGCAGTGCTACGAGGGGAAAACCTTTTTTT. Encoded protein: CSATRGKPFF.

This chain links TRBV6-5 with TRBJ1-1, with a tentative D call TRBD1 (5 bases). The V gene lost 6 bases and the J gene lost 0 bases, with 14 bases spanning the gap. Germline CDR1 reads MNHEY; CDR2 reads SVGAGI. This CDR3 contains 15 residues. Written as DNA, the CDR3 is TGTGCCAGCAGCCTCACCGGGACGGTGAACACTGAAGCTTTCTTT. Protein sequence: CASSLTGTVNTEAFF.

The CDR3 region is CASSEGQGKTNIQYF. In DNA form, the CDR3 reads TGTGCCAGCTCAGAAGGACAGGGCAAAACAAACATTCAGTACTTC. The rearrangement uses TRBV18 and TRBJ2-4; 8 bases map to TRBD1. V shed 5 bases, J shed 6 bases, and the junction held 9 bases outside the gene matches. The CDR3 is made up of 15 amino acids. Germline CDR1 and CDR2: KGHSH and LQKENI.

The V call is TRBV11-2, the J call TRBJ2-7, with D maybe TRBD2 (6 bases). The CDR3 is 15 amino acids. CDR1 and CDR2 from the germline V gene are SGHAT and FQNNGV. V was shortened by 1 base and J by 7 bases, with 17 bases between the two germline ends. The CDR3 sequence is CASSLGATSFPEQYF. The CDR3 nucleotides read TGTGCCAGCAGCTTAGGGGCTACTAGCTTTCCGGAGCAGTACTTC.

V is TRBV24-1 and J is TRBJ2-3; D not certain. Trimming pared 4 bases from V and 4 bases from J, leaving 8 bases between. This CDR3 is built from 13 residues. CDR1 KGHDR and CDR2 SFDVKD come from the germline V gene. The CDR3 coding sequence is TGTGCCACCAGTGAATCTCTACCAGATACGCAGTATTTT. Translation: CATSESLPDTQYF.

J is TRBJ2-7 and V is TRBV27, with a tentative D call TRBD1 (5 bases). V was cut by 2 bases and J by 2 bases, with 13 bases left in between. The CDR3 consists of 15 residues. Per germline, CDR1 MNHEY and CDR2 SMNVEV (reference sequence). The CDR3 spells CASSLTGWATYEQYF. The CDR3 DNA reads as TGTGCCAGCAGTTTAACAGGTTGGGCGACCTACGAGCAGTACTTC.

As DNA, the CDR3 is TGTGCCAGCAGTTTTTCTAGCGGGGGGCGCACAGATACGCAGTATTTT. It yields the protein CASSFSSGGRTDTQYF. V usage is TRBV27 and J usage is TRBJ2-3; 11 bases agree with TRBD2. This CDR3 is 16 amino acids long. After removal of 3 bases from V and 1 base from J, the junction contained 3 bases not matched to a gene. The germline CDR1 and CDR2 sequences are MNHEY and SMNVEV (reference sequence).

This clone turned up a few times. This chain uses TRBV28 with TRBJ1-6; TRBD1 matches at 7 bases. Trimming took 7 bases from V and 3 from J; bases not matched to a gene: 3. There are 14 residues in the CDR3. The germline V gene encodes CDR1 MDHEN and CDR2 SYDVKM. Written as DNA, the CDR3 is TGTGCCAGCATCTCAGGGGGCTATAATTCACCCCTCCACTTT. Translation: CASISGGYNSPLHF.

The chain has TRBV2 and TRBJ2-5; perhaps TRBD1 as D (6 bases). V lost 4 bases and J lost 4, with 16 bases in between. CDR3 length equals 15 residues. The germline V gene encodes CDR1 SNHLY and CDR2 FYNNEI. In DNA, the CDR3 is TGTGCCAGCAGTGCCCGTGACAGGATACGAGAGACCCAGTACTTC. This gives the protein CASSARDRIRETQYF.

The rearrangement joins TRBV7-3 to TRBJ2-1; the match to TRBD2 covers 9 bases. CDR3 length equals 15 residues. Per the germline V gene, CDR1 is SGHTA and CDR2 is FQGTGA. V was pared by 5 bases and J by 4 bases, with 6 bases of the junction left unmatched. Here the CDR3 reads CASSALAGPYNEQFF. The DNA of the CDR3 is TGTGCCAGCAGCGCTCTAGCGGGACCTTACAATGAGCAGTTCTTC.

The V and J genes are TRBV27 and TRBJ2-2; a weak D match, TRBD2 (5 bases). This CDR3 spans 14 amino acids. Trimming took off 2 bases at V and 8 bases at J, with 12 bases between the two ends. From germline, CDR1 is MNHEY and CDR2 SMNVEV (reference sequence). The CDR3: CASSLMTTGGELFF. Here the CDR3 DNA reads TGTGCCAGCAGTTTAATGACTACCGGAGGGGAGCTGTTTTTT.

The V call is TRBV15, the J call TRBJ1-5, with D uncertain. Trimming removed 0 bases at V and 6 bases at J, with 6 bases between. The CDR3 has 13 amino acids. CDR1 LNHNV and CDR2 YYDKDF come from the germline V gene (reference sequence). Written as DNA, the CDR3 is TGTGCCACCAGCAGAGATCAAGGTCAGCCCCAGCATTTT. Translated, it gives CATSRDQGQPQHF.

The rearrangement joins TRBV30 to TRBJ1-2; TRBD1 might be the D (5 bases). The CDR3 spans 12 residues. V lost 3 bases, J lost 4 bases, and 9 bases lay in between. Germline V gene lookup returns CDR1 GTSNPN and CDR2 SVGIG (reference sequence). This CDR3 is CAWSGGLYGYTF. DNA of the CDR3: TGTGCCTGGAGCGGGGGACTCTATGGCTACACCTTC.

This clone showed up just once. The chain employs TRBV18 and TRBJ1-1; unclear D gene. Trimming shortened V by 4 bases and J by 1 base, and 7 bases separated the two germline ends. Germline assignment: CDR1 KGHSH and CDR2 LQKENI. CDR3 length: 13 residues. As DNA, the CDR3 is TGTGCCAGCTCACTTTTGGCGAACACTGAAGCTTTCTTT. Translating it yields CASSLLANTEAFF.

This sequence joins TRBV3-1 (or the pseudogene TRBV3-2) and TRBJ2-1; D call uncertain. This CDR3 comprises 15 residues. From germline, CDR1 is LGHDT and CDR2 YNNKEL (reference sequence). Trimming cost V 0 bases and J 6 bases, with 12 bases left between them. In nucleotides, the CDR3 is TGTGCCAGCAGCCAAGATGATAGAATGATCAATGAGCAGTTCTTC. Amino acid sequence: CASSQDDRMINEQFF.

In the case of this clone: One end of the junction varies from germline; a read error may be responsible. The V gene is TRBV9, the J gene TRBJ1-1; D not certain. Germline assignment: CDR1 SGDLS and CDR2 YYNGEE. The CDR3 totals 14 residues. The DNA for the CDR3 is TGTGCCAGCAGCGTAGTACACATGAACACTGAAGTTTTCTTT. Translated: CASSVVHMNTEVFF.

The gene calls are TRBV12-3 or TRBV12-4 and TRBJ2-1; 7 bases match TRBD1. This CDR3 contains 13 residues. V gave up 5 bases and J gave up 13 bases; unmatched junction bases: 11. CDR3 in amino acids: CASSPSRTGQQFF. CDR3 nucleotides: TGTGCCAGCAGTCCCTCGCGGACAGGCCAACAGTTCTTC.

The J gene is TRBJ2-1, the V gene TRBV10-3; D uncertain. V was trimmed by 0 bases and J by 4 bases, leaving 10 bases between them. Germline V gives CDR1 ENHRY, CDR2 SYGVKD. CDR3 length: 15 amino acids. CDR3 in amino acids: CAISESNGLYNEQFF. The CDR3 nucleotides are TGTGCCATCAGTGAGTCGAACGGGCTGTACAATGAGCAGTTCTTC.

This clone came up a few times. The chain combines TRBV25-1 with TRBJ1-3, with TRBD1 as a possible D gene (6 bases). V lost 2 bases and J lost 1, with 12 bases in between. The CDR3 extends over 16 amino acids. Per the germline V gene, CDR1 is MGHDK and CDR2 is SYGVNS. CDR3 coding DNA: TGTGCCAGCAGTGAAGGGTTAGGGGGGTCTGGAAACACCATATATTTT. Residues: CASSEGLGGSGNTIYF. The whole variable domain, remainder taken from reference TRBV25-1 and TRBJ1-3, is EADIYQTPRYLVIGTGKKITLECSQTMGHDKMYWYQQDPGMELHLIHYSYGVNSTEKGDLSSESTVSRIRTEHFPLTLESARPSHTSQYLCASSEGLGGSGNTIYFGEGSWLTVV.

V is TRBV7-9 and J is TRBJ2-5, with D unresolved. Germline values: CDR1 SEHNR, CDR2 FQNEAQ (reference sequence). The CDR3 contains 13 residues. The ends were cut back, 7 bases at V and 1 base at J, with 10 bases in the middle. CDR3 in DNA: TGTGCCAGCACTCCCTTGTCCCAAGAGACCCAGTACTTC. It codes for CASTPLSQETQYF.

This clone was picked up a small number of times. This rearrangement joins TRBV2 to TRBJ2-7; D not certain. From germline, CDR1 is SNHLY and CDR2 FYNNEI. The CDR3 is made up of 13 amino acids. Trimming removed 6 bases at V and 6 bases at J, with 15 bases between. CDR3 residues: CASRVDTAGEQYF. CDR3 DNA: TGTGCCAGCAGGGTTGACACCGCCGGCGAGCAGTACTTC.

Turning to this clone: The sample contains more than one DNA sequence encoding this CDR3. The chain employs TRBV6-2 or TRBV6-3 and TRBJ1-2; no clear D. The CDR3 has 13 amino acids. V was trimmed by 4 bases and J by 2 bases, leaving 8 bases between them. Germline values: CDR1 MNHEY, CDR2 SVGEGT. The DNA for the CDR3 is TGTGCCAGCAGTTTGGAGGGAAACTATGGCTACACCTTC. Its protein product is CASSLEGNYGYTF.

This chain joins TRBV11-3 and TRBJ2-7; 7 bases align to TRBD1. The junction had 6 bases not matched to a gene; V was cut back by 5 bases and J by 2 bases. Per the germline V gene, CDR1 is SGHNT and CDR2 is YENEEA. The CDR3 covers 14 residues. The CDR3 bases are TGTGCCAGCAGCCTTCGACAGGGAACCTACGAGCAGTACTTC. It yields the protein CASSLRQGTYEQYF.

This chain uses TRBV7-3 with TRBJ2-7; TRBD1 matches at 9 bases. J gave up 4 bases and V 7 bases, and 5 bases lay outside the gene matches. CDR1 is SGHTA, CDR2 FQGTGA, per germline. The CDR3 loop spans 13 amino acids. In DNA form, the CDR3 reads TGTGCCAGCACCATGGGACAGGGTTACGAGCAGTACTTC. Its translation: CASTMGQGYEQYF.

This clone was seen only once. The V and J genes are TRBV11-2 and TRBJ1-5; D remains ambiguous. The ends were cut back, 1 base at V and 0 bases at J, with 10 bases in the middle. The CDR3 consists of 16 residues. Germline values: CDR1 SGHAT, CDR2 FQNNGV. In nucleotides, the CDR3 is TGTGCCAGCAGCTTAGCTGTCAGAAATAGCAATCAGCCCCAGCATTTT. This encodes CASSLAVRNSNQPQHF. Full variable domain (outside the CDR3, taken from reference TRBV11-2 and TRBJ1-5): EAGVAQSPRYKIIEKRQSVAFWCNPISGHATLYWYQQILGQGPKLLIQFQNNGVVDDSQLPKDRFSAERLKGVDSTLKIQPAKLEDSAVYLCASSLAVRNSNQPQHFGDGTRLSIL.

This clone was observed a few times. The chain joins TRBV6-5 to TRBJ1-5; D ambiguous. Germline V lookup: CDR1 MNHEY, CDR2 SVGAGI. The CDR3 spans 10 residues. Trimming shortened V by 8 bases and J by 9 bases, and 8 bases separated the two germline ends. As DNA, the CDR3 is TGTGCCAGCGACATTGGGCCCCAGCATTTT. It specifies CASDIGPQHF.